This record looks at one T cell receptor (beta chain) sequence and its context. No antigen is known for it. The sample comes from a study of cytomegalovirus exposure and HLA in healthy donors. Researchers ran the PCR with 60 Vbeta and 13 Jbeta primers. Assay: immunoSEQ multiplex PCR; the TCRdb copy retains only in-frame clones and omits some. In all, the sample yields some 150,000 clones. Findings and caveats of the study: TCR beta sequences numbering 15,000 to 20,000 were associated with HLA alleles at 0.05 false discovery rate in a later analysis. The authors listed approximately 150 TCR beta chains as cytomegalovirus-associated. TCR beta chains associated with HLA were, in a later analysis, more clonally expanded than equally common others.

Germline V gives CDR1 SNHLY, CDR2 FYNNEI. The V gene lost 2 bases and the J gene lost 4 bases, with 14 bases spanning the gap. The CDR3 has 15 residues. The sequenced sample consisted of PBMCs. This rearrangement joins TRBV2 to TRBJ1-2; D gene ambiguous. The source of this sequence is a woman under 30 in good health and CMV-seronegative. CDR3 DNA: TGTGCCAGCAGTGAATCCCTCGGCGGCACCTATGGCTACACCTTC. Translating gives CASSESLGGTYGYTF. The variable domain in full, with the rest retrieved from reference TRBV2 and TRBJ1-2, is EPEVTQTPSHQVTQMGQEVILRCVPISNHLYFYWYRQILGQKVEFLVSFYNNEISEKSEIFDDQFSVERPDGSNFTLKIRSTKLEDSAMYFCASSESLGGTYGYTFGSGTRLTVV.